This T cell receptor (beta chain) was recorded in a study of OX40 agonist ivuxolimab in advanced cancers. The wider study: The patients received agonistic anti-OX40 (CD134) antibody ivuxolimab. A diagnosis of hepatocellular carcinoma, melanoma, renal cell or head and neck cancer was present in dose-escalation patients. Two cutaneous melanoma patients and one hepatocellular carcinoma patient, three in all, had partial responses.

Some clones are missing from TCRdb's copy, which holds only in-frame ones; the method was immunoSEQ multiplex PCR. The data contain 85,000 to 100,000 clones, about 87% of them seen just once; the ten biggest clones take up around 0.76%. In germline, CDR1 is SGHRS, CDR2 YFSETQ. The V gene lost 2 bases and the J gene lost 2 bases, with 6 bases spanning the gap. The CDR3 length is 13 residues. Exclusion of a patient followed from autoimmune disease history or systemic immunosuppression. V usage is TRBV5-1 and J usage is TRBJ2-3, with D unresolved. This clonotype was obtained from an adult with an advanced solid tumor such as melanoma, head and neck, liver or kidney cancer. Sequences were derived from CD4+ or CD8+ T cells sorted from blood, sampled in a trial of the OX40 agonist ivuxolimab. As DNA, the CDR3 is TGCGCCAGCAGCTTCGGACCCACAGATACGCAGTATTTT. It is translated as CASSFGPTDTQYF.